This T cell receptor beta chain was retrieved from a study of T cells in Graves' hyperthyroidism and ophthalmopathy. Study-level points and caveats: Most thyroid clonotypes expanded above 0.001 were also detected in blood. Onset of ophthalmopathy came a median around 6.5 months after the model predicted it.

Aged 18 to 65, the patients had hyperthyroidism that was newly diagnosed and had lasted under 2 months. Patients were excluded because of uncontrolled infection, other autoimmune disease, pregnancy or lactation. The investigators amplified TCR beta CDR3 regions from RNA transcripts. The HTBI primer set was used in a first-round RT-PCR of the TCR CDR3. TCRdb recomputed calls from the multiplex PCR reads with MiXCR, one row per CDR3 protein. The table lists fewer than 650,000 distinct CDR3 sequences, roughly 14% of them singletons. Worth noting for this clonotype: The target antigen is unknown.

This receptor was obtained from a woman in her thirties with Graves' hyperthyroidism that later progressed to Graves' ophthalmopathy. The sequencing input was blood.

CDR3 sequence (DNA): TGCAGTGCTAGAGTACCAGCGGGAGGGCCTGGGGGGACCGGGGAGCTGTTTTTT. Amino acids: CSARVPAGGPGGTGELFF. The J gene is TRBJ2-2, the V gene TRBV20-1, with TRBD2 matching 10 bases. J lost 5 bases, V lost 1 base, and 13 bases had no gene match. CDR3 length equals 18 residues. Germline V gives CDR1 DFQATT, CDR2 SNEGSKA (reference sequence).